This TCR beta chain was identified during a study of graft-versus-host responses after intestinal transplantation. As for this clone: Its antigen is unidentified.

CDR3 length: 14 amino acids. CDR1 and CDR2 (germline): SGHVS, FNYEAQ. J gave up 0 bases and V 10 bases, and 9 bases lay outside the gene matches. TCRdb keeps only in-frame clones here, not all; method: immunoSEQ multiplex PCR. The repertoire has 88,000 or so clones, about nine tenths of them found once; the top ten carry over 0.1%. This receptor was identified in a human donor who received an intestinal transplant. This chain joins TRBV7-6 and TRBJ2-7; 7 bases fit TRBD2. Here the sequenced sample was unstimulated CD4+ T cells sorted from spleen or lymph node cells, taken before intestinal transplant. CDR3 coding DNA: TGTGCCACCGCGAGGGTAGCGGGCTCCTACGAGCAGTACTTC. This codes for CATARVAGSYEQYF.